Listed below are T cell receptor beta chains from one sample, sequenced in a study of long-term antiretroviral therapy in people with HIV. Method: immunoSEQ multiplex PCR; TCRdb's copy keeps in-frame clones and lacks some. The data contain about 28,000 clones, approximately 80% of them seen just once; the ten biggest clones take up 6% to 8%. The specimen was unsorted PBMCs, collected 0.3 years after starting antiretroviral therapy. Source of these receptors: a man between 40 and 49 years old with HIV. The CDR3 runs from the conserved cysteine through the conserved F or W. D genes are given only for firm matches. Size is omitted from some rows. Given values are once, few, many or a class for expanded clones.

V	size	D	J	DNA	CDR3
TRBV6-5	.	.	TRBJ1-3	TGTGCCAGCAGCCGTCCTCGAAACACCATATATTTT	CASSRPRNTIYF
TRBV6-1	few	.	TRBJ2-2	TGTGCCAGCACCCCAGGGGCTCCGAACACCGGGGAGCTGTTTTTT	CASTPGAPNTGELFF
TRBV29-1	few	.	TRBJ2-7	TGCAGCGTTGAAGATCCGAACAGGGAGGACTACGAGCAGTACTTC	CSVEDPNREDYEQYF
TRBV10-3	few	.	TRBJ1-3	TGTGCCATCAGTGAGTCCACCCAGGGAGGAAGAAACACCATATATTTT	CAISESTQGGRNTIYF
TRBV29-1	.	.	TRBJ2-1	TGCAGCGCCGGACACTACAATGAGCAGTTCTTC	CSAGHYNEQFF
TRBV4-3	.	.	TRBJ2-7	TGCGCCAGCAGCCAAGATGAGGATCCGAGATCTATGTACGAGCAGTACTTC	CASSQDEDPRSMYEQYF
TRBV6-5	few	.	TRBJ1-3	TGTGCCAGCAGTTACTCGACAGGTAGCTCTGGAAACACCATATATTTT	CASSYSTGSSGNTIYF
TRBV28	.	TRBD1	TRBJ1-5	TGTGCCAGCAGTGCTTCAACAGGGGCCAGTCAGCCCCAGCATTTT	CASSASTGASQPQHF
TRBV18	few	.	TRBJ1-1	TGTGCCAGCTCACCGGGCAGGAAGAACACTGAAGCTTTCTTT	CASSPGRKNTEAFF
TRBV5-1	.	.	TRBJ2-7	TGCGCCAGCAGCTTGGGGGAGGGGGGCGCCTCCTACGAGCAGTACTTC	CASSLGEGGASYEQYF
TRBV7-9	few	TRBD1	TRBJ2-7	TGTGCCAGCAGCCCCGGGACAGGGCCCTACGAGCAGTACTTC	CASSPGTGPYEQYF
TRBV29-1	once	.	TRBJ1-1	TGCAGCGTTGGGTCGGGGTGGGGCATGAACACTGAAGCTTTCTTT	CSVGSGWGMNTEAFF
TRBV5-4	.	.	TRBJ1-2	TGTGCCAGCAGCTTGCCCGCTCGAGCGAACTATGGCTACACCTTC	CASSLPARANYGYTF
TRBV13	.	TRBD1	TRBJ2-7	TGTGCCAGCAGCTATAGAAGGGACAGGGGGATCCACGAGCAGTACTTC	CASSYRRDRGIHEQYF
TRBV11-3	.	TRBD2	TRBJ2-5	TGTGCCAGCAGTAAACTAGCGGGGGGGAAAGAGACCCAGTACTTC	CASSKLAGGKETQYF
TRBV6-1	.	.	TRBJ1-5	TGTGCCAGCAGCCTCGGGGGGGGGCCTCAGGTCCAGCATTTT	CASSLGGGPQVQHF
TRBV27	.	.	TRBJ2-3	TGTGCCAGCAGTTTCAACGCTAGGGGTTACCCTAGCACAGATACGCAGTATTTT	CASSFNARGYPSTDTQYF
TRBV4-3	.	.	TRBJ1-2	TGCGCCAGCAGCCAAGTAGTGGAGAACTATGGCTACACCTTC	CASSQVVENYGYTF
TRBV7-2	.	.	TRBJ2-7	TGTGCCAGCAGAAGAGGGACGGATTCCTACGAGCAGTACTTC	CASRRGTDSYEQYF
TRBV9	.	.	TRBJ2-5	TGTGCCAGCAGCGTAGCCCCCGATGCGGGCCAAAAGACCCAGTACTTC	CASSVAPDAGQKTQYF
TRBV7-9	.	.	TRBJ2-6	TGTGCCCTGGGGGGAAGTGGGGCCAACGTCCTGACTTTC	CALGGSGANVLTF
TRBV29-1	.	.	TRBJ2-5	TGCAGCGCCACGGGTGGACGAGAGACCCAGTACTTC	CSATGGRETQYF